This T cell receptor (beta chain) was captured by sequencing in a study of cytomegalovirus exposure and HLA in healthy donors. Primers for the PCR totalled 60 Vbeta and 13 Jbeta. Method: immunoSEQ multiplex PCR; TCRdb's copy keeps in-frame clones and lacks some. This specimen shows some 150,000 clones; the ten leading clones hold 2.7%. The clonotype originates from a man in his forties or fifties in good health and CMV-seronegative. Sequenced sample: PBMCs.

CDR3 protein: CASSLVGQGYNEQFF. CDR3 DNA: TGCGCCAGCAGCTTGGTGGGACAGGGCTACAATGAGCAGTTCTTC. The chain links TRBV5-1 to TRBJ2-1; TRBD1 matches 9 bases. Germline V gives CDR1 SGHRS, CDR2 YFSETQ. The CDR3 is made up of 15 amino acids. With 0 bases clipped from V and 3 bases from J, the junction kept 1 base outside the gene matches.